A selection of T cell receptor beta chains follows, all from one sample in a study of T cells in tuberculosis. TCRdb's copy holds only in-frame clones and misses some; the assay was immunoSEQ multiplex PCR. The profile shows 35,000 to 55,000 clones, less than 95% of them singletons. Sample: PBMCs. Receptor source: a donor under 30 with latent tuberculosis or without tuberculosis infection. Some clones in this sample may be carry-over from other donors' samples. Both conserved end residues are part of each CDR3. A D gene is named only where the DNA matches it firmly.

J	D	V	CDR3
TRBJ2-3	TRBD1	TRBV11-2	CASSATRTLTGGLTDTQYF
TRBJ1-2	-	TRBV6-1	CASSMGAGYGYTF
TRBJ2-3	TRBD1	TRBV11-2	CASSFRQGGVTDTQYF
TRBJ1-1	-	TRBV27	CASSLSGPRTEAFF
TRBJ2-1	TRBD2	TRBV29-1	CSVDSPSGRYNEQFF
TRBJ2-7	TRBD2	TRBV5-1	CASRVGTMYEQYF
TRBJ2-7	-	TRBV11-2	CASSLGYAGGYEQYF
TRBJ2-7	TRBD2	TRBV9	CASSVEAGGFIYEQYF
TRBJ1-2	-	TRBV28	CASKGGVYGYTF
TRBJ2-3	-	TRBV4-2	CASSQDTEGPSTDTQYF
TRBJ1-1	-	TRBV5-1	CASRTGDTEAFF
TRBJ2-1	TRBD1	TRBV5-4	CASSSTGGSYNEQFF
TRBJ1-1	TRBD1	TRBV2	CASSDKGGRDTEAFF
TRBJ2-7	-	TRBV11-3	CASTPIVRAAYEQYF
TRBJ2-7	TRBD2	TRBV4-3	CASSQEVPSGASYEQYF
TRBJ2-1	TRBD2	TRBV27	CASSSGLAGGVGYNEQFF
TRBJ2-7	TRBD1	TRBV29-1	CSAGLYTGGMSYEQYF
TRBJ1-3	-	TRBV28	CASSLYSGGNTIYF
TRBJ2-5	TRBD1	TRBV5-1	CASNRGYQETQYF
TRBJ2-1	-	TRBV30	CAWASYNEQFF
TRBJ2-7	-	TRBV7-9	CASSASWRNGVYEQYF
TRBJ2-3	TRBD2	TRBV5-6	CASSLETSGRSDTQYF
TRBJ1-5	TRBD1	TRBV4-1	CASSPSRDRELSNQPQHF
TRBJ1-5	-	TRBV7-3	CASSAMWAVNNQPQHF
TRBJ2-2	-	TRBV27	CASSWWEGGGELFF
TRBJ2-7	TRBD1	TRBV27	CASSPSTLGQGAFKDYEQYF
TRBJ2-1	TRBD2	TRBV12-5	CASGLVYGLDNEQFF
TRBJ2-7	-	TRBV28	CASGSVVPFSYEQYF
TRBJ2-7	-	TRBV27	CASSPLQGINYEQYF
TRBJ2-7	-	TRBV6-1	CASSGGQFHEQYF
TRBJ1-1	-	TRBV28	CANSEGEGEAFF
TRBJ1-1	-	TRBV5-6	CASAEVGRWTEAFF
TRBJ2-7	-	TRBV5-4	CASSLKSGVGQYF
TRBJ2-2	TRBD2	TRBV7-3	CASSLTPWGETSGSSGELFF
TRBJ2-2	-	TRBV6-5	CATGQGEGTGELFF
TRBJ1-5	-	TRBV28	CASWSGWGQPQHF
TRBJ1-3	-	TRBV5-1	CASSFSPAGRGPGNTIYF
TRBJ1-2	TRBD1	TRBV5-1	CASSSIYYTGGAKWNYGYTF
TRBJ2-2	TRBD1	TRBV4-2	CASSSRRGQGANTGELFF